This T cell receptor beta chain was recorded in a study of blood T cell repertoires in COVID-19. In the study overall: Acute and convalescent COVID-19 samples came from the United States, Italy and Spain.

Repertoires were generated with immunoSEQ multiplex PCR, while TCRdb's copy carries only in-frame clones and drops some. The sample records over 100,000 clones, around 90% being singletons. Looked up from germline, CDR1 is MNHEY and CDR2 is SVGEGT. This CDR3 spans 15 amino acids. V was pared by 4 bases and J by 3 bases, with 4 bases of the junction left unmatched. The chain combines TRBV6-2 or TRBV6-3 with TRBJ2-3; 10 bases align to TRBD2. The source material was peripheral blood. The clonotype comes from a man aged 45 to 65 with active COVID-19. DNA for the CDR3: TGTGCCAGCAGTTGGAGCGGGGGGGAAACAGATACGCAGTATTTT. Translating gives CASSWSGGETDTQYF.